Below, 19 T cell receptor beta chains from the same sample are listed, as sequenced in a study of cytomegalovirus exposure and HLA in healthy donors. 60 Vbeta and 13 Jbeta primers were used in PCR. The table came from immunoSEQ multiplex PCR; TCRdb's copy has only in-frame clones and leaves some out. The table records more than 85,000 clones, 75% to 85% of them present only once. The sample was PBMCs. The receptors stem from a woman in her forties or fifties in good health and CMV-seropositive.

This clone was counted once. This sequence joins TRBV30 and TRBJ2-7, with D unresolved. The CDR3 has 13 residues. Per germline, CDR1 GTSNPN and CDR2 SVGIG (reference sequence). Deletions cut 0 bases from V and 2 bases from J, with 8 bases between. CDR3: CAWSVARTYEQYF. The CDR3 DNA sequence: TGTGCCTGGAGTGTAGCGAGGACCTACGAGCAGTACTTC.

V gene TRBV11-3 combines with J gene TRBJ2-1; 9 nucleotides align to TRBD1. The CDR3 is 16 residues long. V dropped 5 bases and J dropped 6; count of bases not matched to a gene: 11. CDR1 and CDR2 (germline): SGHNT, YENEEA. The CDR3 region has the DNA TGTGCCAGCAGCCCCCCTTGGGGACAGGGCGCCAATGAGCAGTTCTTC. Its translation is CASSPPWGQGANEQFF.

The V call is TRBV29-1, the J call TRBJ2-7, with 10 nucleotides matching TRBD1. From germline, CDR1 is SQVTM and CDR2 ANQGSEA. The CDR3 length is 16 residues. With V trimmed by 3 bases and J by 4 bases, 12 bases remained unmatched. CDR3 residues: CSVEGLTGTGVYEQYF. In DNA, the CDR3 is TGCAGCGTTGAGGGCCTCACCGGGACAGGGGTTTACGAGCAGTACTTC.

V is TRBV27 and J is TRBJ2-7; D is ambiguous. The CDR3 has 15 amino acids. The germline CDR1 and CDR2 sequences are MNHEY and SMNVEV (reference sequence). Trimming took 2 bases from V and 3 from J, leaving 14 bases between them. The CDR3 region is CASSLGAEQIYEQYF. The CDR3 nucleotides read TGTGCCAGCAGTTTAGGTGCGGAACAAATCTACGAGCAGTACTTC.

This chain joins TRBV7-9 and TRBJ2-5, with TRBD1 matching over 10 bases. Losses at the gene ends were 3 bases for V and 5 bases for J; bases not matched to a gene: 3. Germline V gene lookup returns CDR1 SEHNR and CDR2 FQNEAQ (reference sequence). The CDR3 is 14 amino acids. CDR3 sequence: CASSLTGGLETQYF. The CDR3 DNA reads TGTGCCAGCAGCTTGACAGGGGGCTTGGAGACCCAGTACTTC.

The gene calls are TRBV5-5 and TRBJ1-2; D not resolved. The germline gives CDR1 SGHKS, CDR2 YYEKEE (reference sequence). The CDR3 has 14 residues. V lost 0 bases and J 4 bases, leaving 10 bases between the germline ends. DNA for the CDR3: TGTGCCAGCAGCTTGGTACTAGCCTCCTATGGCTACACCTTC. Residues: CASSLVLASYGYTF.

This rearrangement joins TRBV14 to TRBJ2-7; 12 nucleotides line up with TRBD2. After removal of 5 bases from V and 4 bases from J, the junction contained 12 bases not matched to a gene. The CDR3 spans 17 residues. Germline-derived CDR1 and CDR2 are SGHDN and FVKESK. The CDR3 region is CASSDGLAGSIVYEQYF. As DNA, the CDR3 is TGTGCCAGCAGCGACGGACTAGCGGGAAGTATTGTTTACGAGCAGTACTTC. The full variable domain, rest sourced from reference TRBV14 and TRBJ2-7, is EAGVTQFPSHSVIEKGQTVTLRCDPISGHDNLYWYRRVMGKEIKFLLHFVKESKQDESGMPNNRFLAERTGGTYSTLKVQPAELEDSGVYFCASSDGLAGSIVYEQYFGPGTRLTVT.

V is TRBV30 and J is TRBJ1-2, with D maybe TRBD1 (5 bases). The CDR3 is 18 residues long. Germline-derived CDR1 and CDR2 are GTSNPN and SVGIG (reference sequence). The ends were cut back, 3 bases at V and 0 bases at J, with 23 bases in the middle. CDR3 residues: CAWRGRGSGKGSNYGYTF. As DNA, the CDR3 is TGTGCCTGGAGAGGGAGGGGAAGCGGGAAGGGGTCTAACTATGGCTACACCTTC.

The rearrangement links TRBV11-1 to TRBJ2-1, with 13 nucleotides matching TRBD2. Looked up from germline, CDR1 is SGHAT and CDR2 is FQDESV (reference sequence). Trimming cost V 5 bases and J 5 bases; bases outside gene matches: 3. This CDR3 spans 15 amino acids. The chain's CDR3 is CASSELAGGNNEQFF. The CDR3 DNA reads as TGTGCCAGCAGCGAACTAGCGGGGGGGAACAATGAGCAGTTCTTC.

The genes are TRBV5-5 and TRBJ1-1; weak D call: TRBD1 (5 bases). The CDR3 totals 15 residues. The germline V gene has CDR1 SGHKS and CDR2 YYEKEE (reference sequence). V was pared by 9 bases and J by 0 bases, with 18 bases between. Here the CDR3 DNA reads TGTGCCACCCAGCTTGGGGCAGCGCTGAACACTGAAGCTTTCTTT. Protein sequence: CATQLGAALNTEAFF.

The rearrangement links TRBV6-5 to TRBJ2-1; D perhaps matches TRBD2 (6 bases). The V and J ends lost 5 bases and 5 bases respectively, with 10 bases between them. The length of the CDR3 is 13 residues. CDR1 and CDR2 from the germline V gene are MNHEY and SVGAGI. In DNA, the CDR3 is TGTGCCAGCAGTCCGGGACTTGACAATGAGCAGTTCTTC. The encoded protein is CASSPGLDNEQFF.

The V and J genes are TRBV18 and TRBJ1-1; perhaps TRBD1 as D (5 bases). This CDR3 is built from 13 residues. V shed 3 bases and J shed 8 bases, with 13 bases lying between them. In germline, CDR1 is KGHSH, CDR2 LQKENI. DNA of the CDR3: TGTGCCAGCTCACCTAACGACGGACAAGAAGCTTTCTTT. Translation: CASSPNDGQEAFF. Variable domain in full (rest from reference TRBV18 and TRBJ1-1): NAGVMQNPRHLVRRRGQEARLRCSPMKGHSHVYWYRQLPEEGLKFMVYLQKENIIDESGMPKERFSAEFPKEGPSILRIQQVVRGDSAAYFCASSPNDGQEAFFGQGTRLTVV.

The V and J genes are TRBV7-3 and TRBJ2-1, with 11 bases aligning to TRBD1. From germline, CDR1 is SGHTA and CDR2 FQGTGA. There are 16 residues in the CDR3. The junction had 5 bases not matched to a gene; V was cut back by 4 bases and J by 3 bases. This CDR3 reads CASSSAGTGGYNEQFF. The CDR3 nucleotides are TGTGCCAGCAGCTCCGCCGGGACAGGGGGCTACAATGAGCAGTTCTTC. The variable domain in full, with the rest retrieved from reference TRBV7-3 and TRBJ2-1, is GAGVSQTPSNKVTEKGKYVELRCDPISGHTALYWYRQSLGQGPEFLIYFQGTGAADDSGLPNDRFFAVRPEGSVSTLKIQRTERGDSAVYLCASSSAGTGGYNEQFFGPGTRLTVL.

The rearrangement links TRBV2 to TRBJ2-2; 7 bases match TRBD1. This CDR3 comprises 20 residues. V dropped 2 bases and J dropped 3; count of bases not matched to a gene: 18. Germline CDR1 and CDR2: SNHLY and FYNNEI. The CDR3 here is CASSEPRGLKTGIDTGELFF. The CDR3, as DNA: TGTGCCAGCAGTGAACCGCGCGGTCTAAAGACAGGGATCGACACCGGGGAGCTGTTTTTT.

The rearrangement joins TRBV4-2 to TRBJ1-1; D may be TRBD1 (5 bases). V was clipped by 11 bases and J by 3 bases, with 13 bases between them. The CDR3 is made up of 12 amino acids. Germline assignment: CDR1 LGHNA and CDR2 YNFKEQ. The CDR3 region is CASSGGYTEAFF. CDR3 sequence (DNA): TGTGCCTCCTCCGGGGGGTACACTGAAGCTTTCTTT.

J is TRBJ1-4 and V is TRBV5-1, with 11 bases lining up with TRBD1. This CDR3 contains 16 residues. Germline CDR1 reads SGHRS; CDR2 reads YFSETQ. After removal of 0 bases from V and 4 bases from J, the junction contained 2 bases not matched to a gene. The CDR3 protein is CASSLDGTGGNEKLFF. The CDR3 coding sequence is TGCGCCAGCAGCTTGGACGGGACAGGGGGTAATGAAAAACTGTTTTTT. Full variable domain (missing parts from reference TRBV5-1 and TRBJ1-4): KAGVTQTPRYLIKTRGQQVTLSCSPISGHRSVSWYQQTPGQGLQFLFEYFSETQRNKGNFPGRFSGRQFSNSRSEMNVSTLELGDSALYLCASSLDGTGGNEKLFFGSGTQLSVL.

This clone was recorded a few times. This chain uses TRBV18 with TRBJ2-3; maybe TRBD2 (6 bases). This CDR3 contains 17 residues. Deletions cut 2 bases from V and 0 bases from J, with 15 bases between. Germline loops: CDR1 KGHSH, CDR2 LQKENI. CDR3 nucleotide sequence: TGTGCCAGCTCACCAGTGTTGGCGGGAACTAGCACAGATACGCAGTATTTT. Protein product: CASSPVLAGTSTDTQYF.

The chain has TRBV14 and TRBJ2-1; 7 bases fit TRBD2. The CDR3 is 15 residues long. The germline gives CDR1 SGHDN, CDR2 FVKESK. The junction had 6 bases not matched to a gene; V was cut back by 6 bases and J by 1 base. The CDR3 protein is CASSRTSLSYNEQFF. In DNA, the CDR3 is TGTGCCAGCAGTCGGACTAGTCTGTCCTACAATGAGCAGTTCTTC.

DNA of the CDR3: TGTGCCACCAGCAGAGATTTGATGCGGAATAGCAATCAGCCCCAGCATTTT. As protein: CATSRDLMRNSNQPQHF. The chain carries TRBV15 and TRBJ1-5; D uncertain. The CDR3 has 17 residues. Trimming removed 0 bases at V and 0 bases at J, with 12 bases between. Germline CDR1 and CDR2: LNHNV and YYDKDF (reference sequence).